This entry lists 27 T cell receptor beta chains sequenced from one sample in a study of Graves' ophthalmopathy and Graves' hyperthyroidism. RNA transcripts served as template for amplifying TCR beta CDR3 sequences. An initial RT-PCR round employing HTBI primers preceded a second-round multiplex PCR. TCRdb ran MiXCR on the multiplex PCR reads and lists one entry per CDR3 protein. In the table there are more than 300,000 distinct CDR3 sequences, approximately 15% of which are singletons. Sample: peripheral blood. The receptors were sampled from a woman younger than 30 with stable Graves' hyperthyroidism.

This rearrangement joins TRBV7-9 to TRBJ1-2; D is ambiguous. V lost 6 bases and J 6 bases, leaving 17 bases between the germline ends. This CDR3 has 14 residues. Germline V gene lookup returns CDR1 SEHNR and CDR2 FQNEAQ (reference sequence). CDR3 DNA sequence: TGTGCCAGCAGTTCCGGTGGGCCAGTGGATGGCTACACCTTC. Residues: CASSSGGPVDGYTF.

This sequence joins TRBV6-4 and TRBJ2-7; 12 nucleotides align to TRBD1. The CDR3 length is 17 residues. CDR1 is MRHNA and CDR2 is SNTAGT in the germline V gene. V shed 8 bases and J 2 bases; nucleotides not matched to a gene: 13. The CDR3 nucleotides read TGTGCCAGCGAGGGACAGGGGGCTAGCGGAGACCCCTACGAGCAGTACTTC. This encodes CASEGQGASGDPYEQYF.

This clonotype was seen ten or more times. The chain has TRBV4-2 and TRBJ2-5, with 11 bases matching TRBD2. V was clipped by 2 bases and J by 3 bases; unmatched bases: 8. The CDR3 extends over 17 amino acids. Germline lookup yields CDR1 LGHNA and CDR2 YNFKEQ. CDR3 sequence reads: CASSQYGPGLAEETQYF. CDR3 nucleotides: TGTGCCAGCAGCCAATACGGTCCGGGACTAGCGGAAGAGACCCAGTACTTC.

This clonotype has at least ten counts. The chain is built from TRBV6-2 or TRBV6-3 and TRBJ2-5, with 7 nucleotides matching TRBD1. The CDR3 extends over 14 amino acids. V was pared by 5 bases and J by 4 bases, with 7 bases of the junction left unmatched. Germline V gene lookup returns CDR1 MNHEY and CDR2 SVGEGT. In DNA form, the CDR3 reads TGTGCCAGCAGTCCCGGGACAGTTATAGAGACCCAGTACTTC. Its translation: CASSPGTVIETQYF.

As for this clonotype: This may stem from a read error, because a much larger clone lies one nucleotide away. The chain employs TRBV15 and TRBJ2-7; D may correspond to TRBD1 or TRBD2 (5 bases each). The length of the CDR3 is 17 residues. Germline values: CDR1 LNHNV, CDR2 YYDKDF (reference sequence). CDR3 bases: TGTGCCACCAACAGAGACCGTATCGGGGACCGATCCTACGAGCAGTACTTC. It codes for CATNRDRIGDRSYEQYF.

This clonotype was counted ten times or more. The chain recombines TRBV10-1 with TRBJ1-1; D unclear. This CDR3 spans 13 amino acids. CDR1 is WNHNN and CDR2 is SYGVQD in the germline V gene (reference sequence). The V gene lost 0 bases and the J gene lost 8 bases, with 10 bases spanning the gap. The chain's CDR3 is CASSESSAGEAFF. For the CDR3, the DNA is TGCGCCAGCAGTGAGTCGAGTGCGGGGGAAGCTTTCTTT.

This clonotype was seen many times. The CDR3 reads CASSSRTVYGYTF. DNA for the CDR3: TGTGCCAGCAGTTCCCGGACGGTTTATGGCTACACCTTC. The rearrangement uses TRBV25-1 and TRBJ1-2; the D is unclear. V was cut by 5 bases and J by 5 bases, with 12 bases left in between. CDR1 is MGHDK, CDR2 SYGVNS, per germline. The CDR3 totals 13 residues.

This clonotype has a count of ten or more. The chain couples TRBV7-2 to TRBJ2-7; 12 bases map to TRBD1. Germline CDR1 and CDR2: SGHTA and FQGNSA. This CDR3 has 15 residues. V gave up 2 bases and J gave up 6 bases; unmatched junction bases: 5. The CDR3 here is CASSLQGQGAGEQYF. The CDR3 DNA is TGTGCCAGCAGCTTACAGGGACAGGGGGCAGGCGAGCAGTACTTC.

In its sample, this clonotype was seen many times. The chain carries TRBV2 and TRBJ1-5, with a weak D call TRBD1 (5 bases). The CDR3 has 15 residues. The V gene lost 3 bases and the J gene lost 2 bases, with 11 bases spanning the gap. Germline CDR1 SNHLY, CDR2 FYNNEI. The CDR3 DNA sequence: TGTGCCAGCAGTGACCGGGACGTGGGCAATCAGCCCCAGCATTTT. Its protein is CASSDRDVGNQPQHF. Drawing the rest from reference TRBV2 and TRBJ1-5, the complete variable domain is EPEVTQTPSHQVTQMGQEVILRCVPISNHLYFYWYRQILGQKVEFLVSFYNNEISEKSEIFDDQFSVERPDGSNFTLKIRSTKLEDSAMYFCASSDRDVGNQPQHFGDGTRLSIL.

This clonotype was seen many times. The chain joins TRBV12-3 or TRBV12-4 to TRBJ2-2, with TRBD1 as a possible D gene (6 bases). Deletions cut 7 bases from V and 0 bases from J, with 12 bases between. This CDR3 has 15 amino acids. The chain's CDR3 is CASNQDSANTGELFF. For the CDR3, the DNA is TGTGCCAGCAACCAGGACAGCGCGAACACCGGGGAGCTGTTTTTT.

In this sample, this clonotype turned up many times. V gene TRBV6-2 or TRBV6-3 combines with J gene TRBJ2-7, with D possibly matching TRBD2 (6 bases). Trimming shortened V by 8 bases and J by 1 base, and 12 bases separated the two germline ends. CDR3 length equals 13 residues. Germline V gene lookup returns CDR1 MNHEY and CDR2 SVGEGT. CDR3 coding DNA: TGTGCCAGCGGGCGGGGTGTTTCCTACGAGCAGTACTTC. Translation: CASGRGVSYEQYF.

V and J are TRBV5-8 and TRBJ1-6; tentative D call: TRBD1 (6 bases). Trimming left V 2 bases short and J 6 bases short, with 15 bases between. The CDR3 runs to 16 residues. Germline V lookup: CDR1 SGHTS, CDR2 YDEGEE. CDR3 loop: CASSFRSGASNSPLHF. In nucleotides, the CDR3 is TGTGCCAGCAGCTTTCGGTCGGGGGCGAGTAATTCACCCCTCCACTTT. Variable domain in full (rest from reference TRBV5-8 and TRBJ1-6): EAGVTQSPTHLIKTRGQQATLRCSPISGHTSVYWYQQALGLGLQFLLWYDEGEERNRGNFPPRFSGRQFPNYSSELNVNALELEDSALYLCASSFRSGASNSPLHFGNGTRLTVT.

This sequence joins TRBV12-3 or TRBV12-4 and TRBJ2-1; 11 bases agree with TRBD2. This CDR3 comprises 18 residues. V lost 4 bases and J lost 2; bases outside the gene matches: 10. The CDR3 nucleotides read TGTGCCAGCAGTTCCGCGGGTAGCGGGGGGGCAACCTACAATGAGCAGTTCTTC. It specifies CASSSAGSGGATYNEQFF.

This rearrangement joins TRBV7-8 to TRBJ2-7, with D perhaps given as TRBD1 or TRBD2 (5 bases each). Between the trimmed V and J ends, which lost 5 bases and 3 bases, there was a span of 14 bases. Germline V gives CDR1 SGHVS, CDR2 FQNEAQ. This CDR3 region has 14 residues. Written as DNA, the CDR3 is TGTGCCAGCAGCCTGTCGGTGGGGGTCTACGAGCAGTACTTC. It specifies CASSLSVGVYEQYF.

This clonotype occurred many times. This chain joins TRBV19 and TRBJ2-7, with D unresolved. The CDR3 runs to 14 residues. V gave up 2 bases and J gave up 2 bases, with 10 bases separating them. Germline lookup yields CDR1 LNHDA and CDR2 SQIVND (reference sequence). The CDR3 sequence is CASSIRPATYEQYF. The CDR3 nucleotides are TGTGCCAGTAGTATACGTCCAGCTACCTACGAGCAGTACTTC.

This clonotype was picked up many times. The chain links TRBV12-3 or TRBV12-4 to TRBJ2-7; D is perhaps TRBD2 (5 bases). The germline V and J ends were trimmed by 8 bases and 0 bases, with 14 bases remaining between them. The CDR3 totals 14 residues. Here the CDR3 reads CASSPGSSSYEQYF. CDR3 coding DNA: TGTGCCAGCTCCCCGGGGAGCAGCTCCTACGAGCAGTACTTC.

In its sample, this clonotype was seen many times. The gene calls are TRBV29-1 and TRBJ2-7; perhaps D is TRBD1 or TRBD2 (5 bases each). This CDR3 comprises 13 residues. The germline CDR1 and CDR2 sequences are SQVTM and ANQGSEA. The germline V and J ends were trimmed by 2 bases and 7 bases, with 15 bases remaining between them. CDR3 DNA sequence: TGCAGCGTTGAATGGGGCTCGGGCGGGGAGCAGTACTTC. This gives the protein CSVEWGSGGEQYF.

This clonotype appeared many times. The chain has TRBV20-1 and TRBJ2-7, with D possibly matching TRBD1 (5 bases). The CDR3 is 13 residues long. Trimming stripped 4 bases from V and 2 bases from J, with 12 bases between. CDR1 and CDR2 (germline): DFQATT, SNEGSKA (reference sequence). The CDR3 protein is CSAIQTVPYEQYF. Written as DNA, the CDR3 is TGCAGTGCTATCCAGACAGTCCCCTACGAGCAGTACTTC.

There are many counts of this clonotype. The rearrangement joins TRBV6-1 to TRBJ1-2, with D hard to call. V was trimmed by 1 base and J by 2 bases, leaving 5 bases between them. CDR1 and CDR2 from the germline V gene are MNHNS and SASEGT. CDR3 size: 13 residues. CDR3 DNA: TGTGCCAGCAGTGAAGTAGGGAACTATGGCTACACCTTC. It specifies CASSEVGNYGYTF.

V gene TRBV11-1 combines with J gene TRBJ2-4; perhaps D is TRBD1 or TRBD2 (5 bases each). CDR1 is SGHAT and CDR2 is FQDESV in the germline V gene (reference sequence). The CDR3 extends over 19 amino acids. With 3 bases removed from V and 1 base from J, the gap between germline ends came to 22 bases. The CDR3 DNA reads as TGTGCCAGCAGCTTCCTTTCCCGGGACCCCTTGATGGCCAAAAACATTCAGTACTTC. Translation: CASSFLSRDPLMAKNIQYF.

This clonotype was counted at least ten times. The genes are TRBV6-5 and TRBJ2-2, with D possibly being TRBD2 (5 bases). Per the germline V gene, CDR1 is MNHEY and CDR2 is SVGAGI. Trimming pared 2 bases from V and 7 bases from J, leaving 14 bases between. This CDR3 region has 15 residues. The DNA for the CDR3 is TGTGCCAGCAGTTACCTTGAAGGAGGTAACGGGGAGCTGTTTTTT. Protein sequence: CASSYLEGGNGELFF.

This clonotype was detected ten times or more. The chain carries TRBV6-1 and TRBJ2-7, with 7 bases fitting TRBD2. The junction had 9 bases not matched to a gene; V was cut back by 4 bases and J by 3 bases. The CDR3 runs to 15 residues. CDR1 MNHNS and CDR2 SASEGT come from the germline V gene. The chain's CDR3 is CASSGGGSLGYEQYF. The CDR3 DNA sequence: TGTGCCAGCAGTGGGGGGGGGTCGTTAGGCTACGAGCAGTACTTC.

This clonotype showed up many times. CDR3 bases: TGTGCCACCAGTGTGCCCTCCTTATACTATGGCTACACCTTC. This translates into CATSVPSLYYGYTF. The chain is built from TRBV24-1 and TRBJ1-2, with no clear D. V was cut by 5 bases and J by 3 bases, with 12 bases left in between. This CDR3 has 14 residues. Germline CDR1 and CDR2: KGHDR and SFDVKD.

This clonotype was recorded at least ten times. V usage is TRBV9 and J usage is TRBJ2-2; TRBD2 matches 11 bases. V shed 0 bases, J shed 2 bases, and the junction held 9 bases outside the gene matches. The CDR3 loop spans 19 amino acids. CDR1 and CDR2 from the germline V gene are SGDLS and YYNGEE. The CDR3, as DNA: TGTGCCAGCAGCGTAGGGAGCCTAGCGGGGGGCGTAAACACCGGGGAGCTGTTTTTT. It is translated as CASSVGSLAGGVNTGELFF. The full variable domain, in which reference TRBV9 and TRBJ2-2 provide the parts outside the CDR3, is DSGVTQTPKHLITATGQRVTLRCSPRSGDLSVYWYQQSLDQGLQFLIQYYNGEERAKGNILERFSAQQFPDLHSELNLSSLELGDSALYFCASSVGSLAGGVNTGELFFGEGSRLTVL.

In DNA form, the CDR3 reads TGTGCCAGCAGCTCCAAACCAGGGACGGCTGGGAATTCACCCCTCCACTTT. Translated, it gives CASSSKPGTAGNSPLHF. This chain joins TRBV7-2 and TRBJ1-6; D perhaps matches TRBD1 (5 bases). Looked up from germline, CDR1 is SGHTA and CDR2 is FQGNSA. The CDR3 sequence is 17 residues long. The V end was cut by 4 bases, the J end by 7 bases, with 20 bases between.

This clonotype was observed many times. This chain uses TRBV20-1 with TRBJ2-7; D is ambiguous. Trimming stripped 2 bases from V and 7 bases from J, with 12 bases between. The CDR3 spans 12 residues. Germline CDR1 reads DFQATT; CDR2 reads SNEGSKA (reference sequence). CDR3 residues: CSARLTLREQYF. In nucleotides, the CDR3 is TGCAGTGCTAGACTCACCCTACGAGAGCAGTACTTC.

The sample holds many counts of this clonotype. V usage is TRBV24-1 and J usage is TRBJ1-1; no definite D call. CDR3 length: 15 amino acids. Trimming removed 5 bases at V and 5 bases at J, with 17 bases between. Germline assignment: CDR1 KGHDR and CDR2 SFDVKD. The CDR3 DNA follows: TGTGCCACCAGTGGCCGAGAGGGCGCGAGGACTGAAGCTTTCTTT. The encoded protein is CATSGREGARTEAFF.